These T cell receptor beta chains were read from a single sample in a study of T cell changes during pregnancy in multiple sclerosis. Here immunoSEQ multiplex PCR was the method, and the copy in TCRdb shows in-frame clones only, minus some. This sample has some 27,000 clones, with roughly nine tenths found just once. The material sequenced was CD8+ T cells from peripheral blood mononuclear cells, taken before pregnancy. The receptors here all came from a female donor with multiple sclerosis, enrolled in a pregnancy study. CDR3s include the opening cysteine and the closing phenylalanine or tryptophan. D genes are given only for firm matches. The size field is filled for only some rows; it gives once, few, many or a size class.

D gene | J gene | clone size | V gene | CDR3 protein | CDR3 DNA
. | TRBJ2-4 | . | TRBV7-2 | CASSLPGAAKNIQYF | TGTGCCAGCAGCCTCCCAGGTGCCGCCAAAAACATTCAGTACTTC
TRBD1 | TRBJ1-1 | . | TRBV10-3 | CAIRGQGASTEAFF | TGTGCCATCAGGGGACAGGGAGCTAGCACTGAAGCTTTCTTT
. | TRBJ2-2 | . | TRBV11-3 | CASSLLRRGGTGTGELFF | TGTGCCAGCAGCTTACTTAGGAGGGGGGGCACGGGCACCGGGGAGCTGTTTTTT
TRBD1 | TRBJ1-1 | few | TRBV6-1 | CASSEAGTGATEAFF | TGTGCCAGCAGTGAAGCAGGTACAGGGGCCACTGAAGCTTTCTTT
. | TRBJ2-2 | . | TRBV19 | CASSIGRAGELFF | TGTGCCAGTAGTATAGGGAGGGCCGGGGAGCTGTTTTTT
. | TRBJ2-1 | . | TRBV15 | CATSRGGTYNEQFF | TGTGCCACCAGCAGAGGCGGGACTTACAATGAGCAGTTCTTC
TRBD2 | TRBJ2-3 | . | TRBV4-3 | CASSHLAGGPDTQYF | TGCGCCAGCAGCCATTTAGCGGGGGGGCCAGATACGCAGTATTTT
. | TRBJ2-7 | . | TRBV15 | CATSRGDSEAEQYF | TGTGCCACCAGCAGAGGGGACTCCGAGGCCGAGCAGTACTTC
. | TRBJ1-5 | . | TRBV6-1 | CASSEDTNQPQHF | TGTGCCAGCAGTGAGGACACCAATCAGCCCCAGCATTTT
TRBD2 | TRBJ2-1 | . | TRBV4-3 | CASSQDRDYAYNEQFF | TGCGCCAGCAGCCAAGATCGGGACTACGCTTACAATGAGCAGTTCTTC
. | TRBJ2-7 | . | TRBV7-9 | CASLSSLPGEQYF | TGTGCCAGCCTCAGCAGCTTACCGGGGGAGCAGTACTTC
. | TRBJ1-6 | . | TRBV2 | CASNGKLNSPLHF | TGTGCCAGCAACGGTAAATTAAATTCACCCCTCCACTTT
. | TRBJ2-7 | . | TRBV6-5 | CASSYRERWDEQYF | TGTGCCAGCAGTTACAGGGAGAGATGGGACGAGCAGTACTTC
TRBD2 | TRBJ2-2 | . | TRBV5-6 | CASSLAGGGTGELFF | TGTGCCAGCAGCCTAGCGGGGGGCGGCACCGGGGAGCTGTTTTTT
. | TRBJ2-3 | . | TRBV30 | CAWSVGSGTDTQYF | TGTGCCTGGAGTGTAGGTAGCGGCACAGATACGCAGTATTTT
. | TRBJ2-1 | . | TRBV5-1 | CASSLGVRGMYNEQFF | TGCGCCAGCAGCTTGGGCGTTAGGGGAATGTACAATGAGCAGTTCTTC
. | TRBJ1-1 | . | TRBV7-9 | CASSLTLNPGEAFF | TGTGCCAGCAGCCTAACCCTTAATCCAGGCGAAGCTTTCTTT
. | TRBJ2-1 | . | TRBV4-1 | CASSQVWQWVKGVSNEQFF | TGCGCCAGCAGCCAAGTTTGGCAGTGGGTGAAGGGGGTATCGAATGAGCAGTTCTTC
TRBD2 | TRBJ2-5 | . | TRBV27 | CASSPLPGGYTQYF | TGTGCCAGCAGTCCTCTCCCGGGGGGATATACCCAGTACTTC
. | TRBJ2-7 | . | TRBV4-1 | CASSQDEGSGSYEQYF | TGCGCCAGCAGCCAAGATGAGGGCTCGGGGTCCTACGAGCAGTACTTC
. | TRBJ1-4 | . | TRBV27 | CASSSWSARDEKLFF | TGTGCCAGCAGTTCCTGGTCCGCCCGGGATGAAAAACTGTTTTTT
. | TRBJ2-3 | . | TRBV13 | CASSSGEDTQYF | TGTGCCAGCAGCTCCGGAGAGGATACGCAGTATTTT
TRBD2 | TRBJ2-3 | . | TRBV9 | CASGLAGGGGTDTQYF | TGTGCCTCAGGACTAGCGGGGGGAGGGGGTACAGATACGCAGTATTTT
. | TRBJ1-1 | . | TRBV2 | CASSASGENTEAFF | TGTGCCAGCAGTGCGTCAGGGGAAAACACTGAAGCTTTCTTT
. | TRBJ1-2 | . | TRBV10-3 | CAISESWTVYGYTF | TGTGCCATCAGTGAGTCCTGGACAGTCTATGGCTACACCTTC
. | TRBJ1-2 | . | TRBV11-2 | CASSPEAVIVYGYTF | TGTGCCAGCAGCCCGGAGGCGGTTATCGTCTATGGCTACACCTTC
. | TRBJ2-7 | . | TRBV5-1 | CASSTAQGYEQYF | TGCGCCAGCAGCACCGCCCAGGGGTACGAGCAGTACTTC
TRBD1 | TRBJ2-7 | . | TRBV6-1 | CASSDPSGGSEQYF | TGTGCCAGCAGTGACCCTTCAGGGGGCTCCGAGCAGTACTTC
TRBD2 | TRBJ2-7 | few | TRBV6-1 | CASSQLAGESYEQYF | TGTGCCAGCTCCCAACTAGCGGGGGAGTCCTACGAGCAGTACTTC
TRBD2 | TRBJ2-3 | . | TRBV11-2 | CASSLRANLAGGPYTQYF | TGTGCCAGCAGCTTACGGGCTAATCTAGCGGGGGGGCCTTATACGCAGTATTTT
TRBD2 | TRBJ2-3 | . | TRBV6-4 | CASSDSTSGGDTQYF | TGTGCCAGCAGTGATTCCACTAGCGGGGGGGATACGCAGTATTTT
. | TRBJ1-2 | . | TRBV4-1 | CASSPRTAMDYGYTF | TGCGCCAGCAGCCCACGGACAGCCATGGACTATGGCTACACCTTC
. | TRBJ1-2 | . | TRBV4-2 | CASSQDQDGYTF | TGTGCCAGCAGCCAAGATCAGGATGGCTACACCTTC
TRBD1 | TRBJ2-2 | few | TRBV6-1 | CASSEGTGDTGELFF | TGTGCCAGCAGTGAGGGGACAGGGGACACCGGGGAGCTGTTTTTT
. | TRBJ2-1 | . | TRBV9 | CASSVGAVGGKLYEQFF | TGTGCCAGCAGCGTAGGGGCTGTGGGGGGTAAATTATATGAGCAGTTCTTC
TRBD2 | TRBJ2-1 | . | TRBV14 | CASSLTSGGGDEQFF | TGTGCCAGCAGCCTGACTAGCGGGGGTGGTGATGAGCAGTTCTTC
. | TRBJ2-7 | . | TRBV5-5 | CASSALGSPYEQYF | TGTGCCAGCAGTGCACTAGGATCCCCCTACGAGCAGTACTTC
TRBD1 | TRBJ2-7 | . | TRBV10-1 | CASSDYRGQDEQYF | TGCGCCAGCAGTGATTACAGGGGGCAAGACGAGCAGTACTTC
. | TRBJ1-1 | . | TRBV27 | CASSFLGVGNTEAFF | TGTGCCAGCAGTTTTTTAGGGGTCGGGAACACTGAAGCTTTCTTT
TRBD1 | TRBJ1-1 | . | TRBV6-1 | CASKGQGMNTEAFF | TGTGCCAGCAAAGGACAGGGGATGAACACTGAAGCTTTCTTT
. | TRBJ1-4 | . | TRBV14 | CASSPLDSRDINEKLFF | TGTGCCAGCAGCCCCCTTGATTCTCGGGACATTAATGAAAAACTGTTTTTT
. | TRBJ2-7 | once | TRBV7-8 | CASSLASLSYEQYF | TGTGCCAGCAGCTTAGCATCACTGTCCTACGAGCAGTACTTC
. | TRBJ1-1 | . | TRBV7-8 | CASSLVPGWTEAFF | TGTGCCAGCAGCTTAGTTCCGGGTTGGACTGAAGCTTTCTTT
. | TRBJ1-2 | . | TRBV5-8 | CASSLGPQYGYTF | TGTGCCAGCAGCTTGGGGCCCCAATACGGCTACACCTTC
. | TRBJ1-6 | . | TRBV10-3 | CAISDLAQDSPLHF | TGTGCCATCAGTGACCTGGCACAGGATTCACCCCTCCACTTT
. | TRBJ1-6 | . | TRBV4-1 | CASSQVGGPIYSPLHF | TGCGCCAGCAGCCAAGTGGGGGGACCCATTTATTCACCCCTCCACTTT
. | TRBJ2-1 | . | TRBV19 | CASSQGNEQFF | TGTGCCAGCAGCCAGGGCAATGAGCAGTTCTTC
. | TRBJ2-5 | . | TRBV10-1 | CASSEGGETQYF | TGCGCCAGCAGTGAGGGAGGGGAGACCCAGTACTTC
. | TRBJ2-3 | . | TRBV2 | CASSLLRGITDTQYF | TGTGCCAGCAGCCTACTAAGGGGGATAACAGATACGCAGTATTTT
. | TRBJ1-2 | . | TRBV5-4 | CASSQTDVEGYTF | TGTGCCAGCAGCCAGACAGACGTTGAAGGCTACACCTTC
. | TRBJ2-1 | . | TRBV6-4 | CASSDSGSDYNEQFF | TGTGCCAGCAGTGACTCGGGTAGCGACTACAATGAGCAGTTCTTC
TRBD1 | TRBJ1-1 | . | TRBV19 | CASSSPPTGLNTEAFF | TGTGCCAGTAGTTCGCCTCCGACAGGGTTGAACACTGAAGCTTTCTTT
TRBD1 | TRBJ1-5 | . | TRBV27 | CASTLTGGSQPQHF | TGTGCCAGCACCCTAACAGGGGGCAGCCAGCCCCAGCATTTT
. | TRBJ2-7 | once | TRBV6-5 | CASSFSGGDEQYF | TGTGCCAGCAGTTTTTCTGGAGGCGACGAGCAGTACTTC
TRBD1 | TRBJ2-3 | . | TRBV29-1 | CSAPTGATDTQYF | TGCAGCGCTCCAACAGGGGCCACAGATACGCAGTATTTT
TRBD1 | TRBJ2-1 | . | TRBV5-1 | CASTDSRGYSHNEQFF | TGCGCCAGCACCGACTCCAGGGGGTATTCTCACAATGAGCAGTTCTTC
TRBD2 | TRBJ2-5 | . | TRBV27 | CASGGRPGLGTQYF | TGTGCCAGCGGTGGCCGTCCGGGACTAGGAACCCAGTACTTC
. | TRBJ1-3 | . | TRBV6-5 | CASRLGAGSGNTIYF | TGTGCCAGCAGGTTGGGGGCCGGCTCTGGAAACACCATATATTTT
. | TRBJ2-7 | . | TRBV28 | CASSLAPGFHSYEQYF | TGTGCCAGCAGTCTAGCTCCAGGCTTTCACTCCTACGAGCAGTACTTC
. | TRBJ2-7 | . | TRBV21-1 | CASSSPNWTGWCEQYF | TGTGCCAGCAGCTCCCCGAACTGGACAGGGTGGTGCGAGCAGTACTTC